These 5 T cell receptor beta chains came from one sample sequenced in a study of T cell responses to AZD1222 COVID-19 vaccine. Assay used: immunoSEQ multiplex PCR; TCRdb lists only in-frame clones, some missing. In the table there are 67,000 or so clones, 65% to 85% of which are singletons. The sequencing here drew on peripheral blood, taken on day 0 of AZD1222 vaccination. These receptors were obtained from an adult in good health.

The table lists this clone with a few counts. V gene TRBV27 combines with J gene TRBJ2-3; D uncertain. Germline CDR1 MNHEY, CDR2 SMNVEV (reference sequence). The V end was cut by 10 bases, the J end by 0 bases, with 14 bases between. The CDR3 spans 14 residues. This chain's CDR3 is CATRKSFSTDTQYF. In DNA, the CDR3 is TGTGCCACTCGCAAGAGTTTCAGCACAGATACGCAGTATTTT.

The V and J genes are TRBV19 and TRBJ1-5; tentative D call: TRBD1 (5 bases). Germline values: CDR1 LNHDA, CDR2 SQIVND (reference sequence). CDR3 size: 15 residues. Trimming removed 8 bases at V and 2 bases at J, with 16 bases between. The CDR3 here is CASVLTGVGNQPQHF. The CDR3, as DNA: TGTGCCAGTGTTTTGACGGGGGTGGGCAATCAGCCCCAGCATTTT.

V usage is TRBV28 and J usage is TRBJ2-7; TRBD2 is a possible D gene (7 bases). V gave up 10 bases and J gave up 0 bases, with 19 bases separating them. From germline, CDR1 is MDHEN and CDR2 SYDVKM. The CDR3 totals 15 residues. The CDR3 DNA reads TGTGCCATAAAAAGGGGGGGACTATCCTCCTACGAGCAGTACTTC. It is translated as CAIKRGGLSSYEQYF.

The chain links TRBV2 to TRBJ1-1; unclear D gene. The length of the CDR3 is 13 residues. V was trimmed by 6 bases and J by 7 bases, leaving 15 bases between them. The germline V gene has CDR1 SNHLY and CDR2 FYNNEI. CDR3 in amino acids: CASSWRPKIEAFF. The DNA of the CDR3 is TGTGCCAGCAGCTGGCGCCCTAAAATTGAAGCTTTCTTT.

The V gene is TRBV7-9, the J gene TRBJ2-2, with a tentative D call TRBD2 (5 bases). Between the trimmed V and J ends, which lost 1 base and 0 bases, there was a span of 6 bases. The CDR3 is made up of 15 amino acids. In germline, CDR1 is SEHNR, CDR2 FQNEAQ (reference sequence). CDR3 DNA: TGTGCCAGCAGCTTAGACGGGGCGAACACCGGGGAGCTGTTTTTT. This sequence encodes CASSLDGANTGELFF.